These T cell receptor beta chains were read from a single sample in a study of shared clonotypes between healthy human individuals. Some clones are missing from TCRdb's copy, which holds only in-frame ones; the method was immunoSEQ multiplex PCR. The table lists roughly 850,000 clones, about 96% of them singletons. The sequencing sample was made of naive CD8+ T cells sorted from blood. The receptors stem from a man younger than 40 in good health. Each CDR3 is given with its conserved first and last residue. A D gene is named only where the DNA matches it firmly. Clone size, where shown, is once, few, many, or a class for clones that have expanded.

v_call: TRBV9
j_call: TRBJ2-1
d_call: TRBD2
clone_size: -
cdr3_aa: CASSVEQRGAYNEQFF
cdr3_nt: TGTGCCAGCAGCGTAGAGCAGCGGGGGGCCTACAATGAGCAGTTCTTC

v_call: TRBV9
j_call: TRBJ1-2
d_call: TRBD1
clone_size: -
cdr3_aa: CASSDRDRGNYGYTF
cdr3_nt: TGTGCCAGCAGCGACCGGGACAGAGGTAACTATGGCTACACCTTC

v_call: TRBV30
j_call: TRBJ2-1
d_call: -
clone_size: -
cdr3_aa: CAWSRTGNEQFF
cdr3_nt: TGTGCCTGGAGCCGCACGGGCAATGAGCAGTTCTTC

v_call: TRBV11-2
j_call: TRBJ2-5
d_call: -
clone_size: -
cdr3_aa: CASSSAGETQYF
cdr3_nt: TGTGCCAGCAGCTCAGCGGGAGAGACCCAGTACTTC

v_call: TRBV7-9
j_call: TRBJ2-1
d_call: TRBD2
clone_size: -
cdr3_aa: CASRFSGKNRNEQFF
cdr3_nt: TGTGCCAGCAGATTTAGCGGGAAAAATCGCAATGAGCAGTTCTTC

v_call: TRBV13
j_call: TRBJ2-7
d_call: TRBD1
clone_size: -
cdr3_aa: CASSQGTAFNYEQYF
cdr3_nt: TGTGCCAGCAGCCAAGGGACAGCTTTTAACTACGAGCAGTACTTC

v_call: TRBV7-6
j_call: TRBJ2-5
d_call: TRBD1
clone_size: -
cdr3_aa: CASSLLQTGGSETQYF
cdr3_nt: TGTGCCAGCAGCTTACTTCAAACAGGGGGCTCGGAGACCCAGTACTTC

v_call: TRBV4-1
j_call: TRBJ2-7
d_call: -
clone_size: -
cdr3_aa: CASSPKTTYEQYF
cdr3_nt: TGCGCCAGCAGCCCAAAAACCACCTACGAGCAGTACTTC

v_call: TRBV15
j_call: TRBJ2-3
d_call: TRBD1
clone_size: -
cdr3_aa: CATSRPGQEGDTQYF
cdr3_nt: TGTGCCACCAGCAGACCGGGACAGGAGGGGGATACGCAGTATTTT

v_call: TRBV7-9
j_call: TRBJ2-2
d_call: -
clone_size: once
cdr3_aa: CASSLQANTGELFF
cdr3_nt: TGTGCCAGCAGCTTACAGGCCAACACCGGGGAGCTGTTTTTT

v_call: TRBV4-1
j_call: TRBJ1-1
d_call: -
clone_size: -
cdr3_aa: CASSQELGGVNTEAFF
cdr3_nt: TGCGCCAGCAGCCAAGAGCTGGGGGGCGTGAACACTGAAGCTTTCTTT

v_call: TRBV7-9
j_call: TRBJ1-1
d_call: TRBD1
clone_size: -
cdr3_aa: CASSLVGTGMNTEAFF
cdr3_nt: TGTGCCAGCAGCTTAGTTGGGACAGGGATGAACACTGAAGCTTTCTTT

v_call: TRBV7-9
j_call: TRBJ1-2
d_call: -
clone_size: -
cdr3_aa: CASSLVGQGQGYTF
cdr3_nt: TGTGCCAGCAGCTTAGTGGGTCAGGGTCAGGGCTACACCTTC

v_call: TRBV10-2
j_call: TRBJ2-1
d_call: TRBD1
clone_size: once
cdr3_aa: CASGTGQLDEQFF
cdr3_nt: TGCGCCAGCGGGACAGGGCAATTGGATGAGCAGTTCTTC

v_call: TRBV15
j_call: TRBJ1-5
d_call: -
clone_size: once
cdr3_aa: CATSRVREGYQPQHF
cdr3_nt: TGTGCCACCAGCAGGGTGCGAGAGGGTTATCAGCCCCAGCATTTT

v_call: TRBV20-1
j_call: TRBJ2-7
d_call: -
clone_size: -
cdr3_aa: CSAKGDEQYF
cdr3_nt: TGCAGTGCTAAGGGGGACGAGCAGTACTTC

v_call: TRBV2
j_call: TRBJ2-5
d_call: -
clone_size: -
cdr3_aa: CASSEAQGLHKETQYF
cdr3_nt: TGTGCCAGCAGTGAAGCGCAGGGACTCCACAAAGAGACCCAGTACTTC

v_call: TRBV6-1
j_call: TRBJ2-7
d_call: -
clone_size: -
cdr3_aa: CATATYEQYF
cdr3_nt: TGTGCCACCGCGACCTACGAGCAGTACTTC

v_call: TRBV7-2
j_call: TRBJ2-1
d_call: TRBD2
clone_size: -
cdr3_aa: CASSLRGTTYNEQFF
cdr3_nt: TGTGCCAGCAGCTTGCGAGGGACTACCTACAATGAGCAGTTCTTC

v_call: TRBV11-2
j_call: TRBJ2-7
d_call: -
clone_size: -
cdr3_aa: CASSSPYEQYF
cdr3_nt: TGTGCCAGCAGCTCGCCCTACGAGCAGTACTTC

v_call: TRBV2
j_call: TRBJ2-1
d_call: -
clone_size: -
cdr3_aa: CASRYIVTDNEQFF
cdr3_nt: TGTGCCAGCAGGTACATAGTGACGGACAATGAGCAGTTCTTC

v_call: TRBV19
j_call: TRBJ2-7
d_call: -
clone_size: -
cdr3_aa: CATRQAYEQYF
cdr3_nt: TGTGCCACCCGACAGGCCTACGAGCAGTACTTC

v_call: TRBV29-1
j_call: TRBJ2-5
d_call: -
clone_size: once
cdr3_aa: CSVEDLAPQETQYF
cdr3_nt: TGCAGCGTTGAAGACCTGGCTCCTCAAGAGACCCAGTACTTC

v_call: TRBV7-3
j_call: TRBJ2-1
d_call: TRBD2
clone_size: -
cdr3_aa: CASSLGAGGRNEQFF
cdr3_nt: TGTGCCAGCAGCTTAGGGGCGGGAGGGCGTAACGAGCAGTTCTTC

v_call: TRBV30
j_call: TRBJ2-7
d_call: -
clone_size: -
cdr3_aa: CALASNSYEQYF
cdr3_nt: TGTGCTTTGGCTAGCAACTCCTACGAGCAGTACTTC

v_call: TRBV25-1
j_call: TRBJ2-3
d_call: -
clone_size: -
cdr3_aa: CASSDGSGWGTDTQYF
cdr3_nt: TGTGCCAGCAGTGATGGGTCGGGTTGGGGCACAGATACGCAGTATTTT

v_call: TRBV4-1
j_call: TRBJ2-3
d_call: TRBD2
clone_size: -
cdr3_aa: CASSHPRTTSGVSTDTQYF
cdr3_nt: TGCGCCAGCAGCCACCCCCGAACGACTAGCGGGGTTAGCACAGATACGCAGTATTTT

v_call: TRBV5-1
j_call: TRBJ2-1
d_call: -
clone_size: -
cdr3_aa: CASSYSGLMNEQFF
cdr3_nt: TGCGCCAGCAGCTATAGCGGACTTATGAATGAGCAGTTCTTC

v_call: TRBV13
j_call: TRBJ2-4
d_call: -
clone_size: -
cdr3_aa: CASSSMTINIQYF
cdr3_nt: TGTGCCAGCAGCTCAATGACAATCAACATTCAGTACTTC

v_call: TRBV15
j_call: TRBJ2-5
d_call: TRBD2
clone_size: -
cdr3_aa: CATSREGGAETQYF
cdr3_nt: TGTGCCACCAGCAGAGAGGGAGGGGCGGAGACCCAGTACTTC

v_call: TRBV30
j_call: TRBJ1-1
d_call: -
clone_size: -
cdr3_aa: CAWRGVGPSNTEAFF
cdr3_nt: TGTGCCTGGAGGGGCGTGGGCCCCTCGAACACTGAAGCTTTCTTT

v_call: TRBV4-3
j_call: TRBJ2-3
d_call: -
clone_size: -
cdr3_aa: CASSQASDTQYF
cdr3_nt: TGCGCCAGCAGCCAGGCCTCTGATACGCAGTATTTT

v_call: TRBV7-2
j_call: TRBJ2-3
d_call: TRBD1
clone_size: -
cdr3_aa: CASSPPGGDQIYGTDTQYF
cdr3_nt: TGTGCCAGCAGCCCCCCAGGGGGAGATCAAATTTATGGCACAGATACGCAGTATTTT

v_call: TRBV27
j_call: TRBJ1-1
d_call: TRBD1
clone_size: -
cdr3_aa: CASTQGQGAEAFF
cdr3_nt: TGTGCCAGCACCCAGGGACAGGGGGCGGAAGCTTTCTTT

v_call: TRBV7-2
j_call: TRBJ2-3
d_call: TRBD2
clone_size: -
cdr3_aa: CASEPIAGGSADTQYF
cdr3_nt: TGTGCCAGCGAACCAATAGCGGGAGGCTCCGCAGATACGCAGTATTTT

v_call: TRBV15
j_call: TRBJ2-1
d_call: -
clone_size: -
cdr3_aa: CATSRVLYNEQFF
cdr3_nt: TGTGCCACCAGCAGAGTACTATACAATGAGCAGTTCTTC

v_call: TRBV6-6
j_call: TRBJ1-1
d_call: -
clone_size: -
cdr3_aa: CASRTQGLNTEAFF
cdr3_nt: TGTGCCAGCAGGACACAGGGTTTGAACACTGAAGCTTTCTTT

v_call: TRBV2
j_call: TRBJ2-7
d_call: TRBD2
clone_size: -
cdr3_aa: CASPGGLAGFEQYF
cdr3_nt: TGTGCCAGCCCCGGAGGACTAGCGGGATTCGAGCAGTACTTC

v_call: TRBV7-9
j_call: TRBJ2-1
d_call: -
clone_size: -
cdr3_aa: CASSWGSGYNEQFF
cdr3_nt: TGTGCCAGCAGCTGGGGGAGTGGTTACAATGAGCAGTTCTTC

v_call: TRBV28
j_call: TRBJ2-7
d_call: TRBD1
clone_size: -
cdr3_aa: CASSARDREDEQYF
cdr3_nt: TGTGCCAGCAGTGCCCGGGACAGGGAGGACGAGCAGTACTTC

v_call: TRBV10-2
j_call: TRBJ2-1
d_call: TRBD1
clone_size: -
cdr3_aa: CASNKRGDRQTDNEQFF
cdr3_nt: TGCGCCAGCAACAAACGCGGGGACAGGCAAACCGACAATGAGCAGTTCTTC

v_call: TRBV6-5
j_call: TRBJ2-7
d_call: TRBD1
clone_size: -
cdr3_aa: CASSYSTGGGYEQYF
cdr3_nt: TGTGCCAGCAGTTACTCGACAGGGGGCGGGTACGAGCAGTACTTC

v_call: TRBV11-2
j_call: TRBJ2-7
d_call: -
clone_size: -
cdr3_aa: CASSGGRTSYEQYF
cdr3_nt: TGTGCCAGCAGCGGGGGACGCACCTCCTACGAGCAGTACTTC

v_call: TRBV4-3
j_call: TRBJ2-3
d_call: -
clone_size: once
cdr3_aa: CASSPTSTSIDTQYF
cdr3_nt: TGCGCCAGCAGCCCAACTAGCACCTCCATAGATACGCAGTATTTT

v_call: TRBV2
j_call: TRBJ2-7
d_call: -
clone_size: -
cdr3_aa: CASGAEKTYEQYF
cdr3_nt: TGTGCCAGCGGGGCAGAGAAAACCTACGAGCAGTACTTC

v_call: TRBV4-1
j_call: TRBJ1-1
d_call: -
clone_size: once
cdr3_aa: CASSVGGARAKSQAFF
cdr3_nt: TGCGCCAGCAGCGTAGGGGGAGCCCGAGCTAAAAGTCAAGCTTTCTTT

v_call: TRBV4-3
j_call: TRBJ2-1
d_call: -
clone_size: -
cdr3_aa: CASSQDPRVPDSYNEQFF
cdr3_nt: TGCGCCAGCAGCCAAGATCCCCGAGTTCCCGACTCCTACAATGAGCAGTTCTTC

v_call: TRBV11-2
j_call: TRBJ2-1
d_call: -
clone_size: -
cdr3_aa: CASSLDPGSYEQFF
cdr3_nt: TGTGCCAGCAGCTTAGACCCCGGAAGCTATGAGCAGTTCTTC

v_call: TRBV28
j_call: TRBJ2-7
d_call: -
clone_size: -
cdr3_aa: CATEGVGTYEQYF
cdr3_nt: TGTGCCACAGAGGGGGTCGGAACCTACGAGCAGTACTTC

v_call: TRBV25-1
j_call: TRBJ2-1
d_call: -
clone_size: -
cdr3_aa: CASSEPFSGDEQFF
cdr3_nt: TGTGCCAGCAGTGAACCGTTTTCCGGGGATGAGCAGTTCTTC

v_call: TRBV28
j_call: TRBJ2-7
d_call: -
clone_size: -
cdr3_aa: CASQLIQGTYEQYF
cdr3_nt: TGTGCCAGTCAGTTGATACAGGGCACCTACGAGCAGTACTTC

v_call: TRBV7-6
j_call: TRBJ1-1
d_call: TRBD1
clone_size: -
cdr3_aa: CASSPGQGAWTEAFF
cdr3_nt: TGTGCCAGCAGCCCAGGACAGGGGGCTTGGACTGAAGCTTTCTTT

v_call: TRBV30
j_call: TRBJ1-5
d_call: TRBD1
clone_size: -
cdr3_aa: CAWSGGQGGWPQHF
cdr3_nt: TGTGCCTGGAGTGGCGGACAGGGTGGATGGCCCCAGCATTTT